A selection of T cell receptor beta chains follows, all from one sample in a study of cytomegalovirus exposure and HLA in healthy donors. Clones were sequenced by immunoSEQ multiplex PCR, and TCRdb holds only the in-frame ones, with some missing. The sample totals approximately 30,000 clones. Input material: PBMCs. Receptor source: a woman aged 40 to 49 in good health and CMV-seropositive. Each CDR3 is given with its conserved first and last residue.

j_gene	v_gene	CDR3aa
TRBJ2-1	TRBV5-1	CASRSQAEYNEQFF
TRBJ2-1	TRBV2	CASRRDPSGGQGNEQFF
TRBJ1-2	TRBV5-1	CASSLSGAVGYGYTF
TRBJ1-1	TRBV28	CAGQTGTMNTEDFF
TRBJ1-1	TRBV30	CAWSVRAGTEAFF
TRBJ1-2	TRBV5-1	CASSLYGGQGPYGYTF
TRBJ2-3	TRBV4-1	CASEGGRTDTQYF
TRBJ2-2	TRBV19	CASETRSGELFF
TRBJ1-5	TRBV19	CASSRQGGNQPQHF
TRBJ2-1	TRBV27	CASSPQPQGEAMQFF
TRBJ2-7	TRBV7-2	CASSFDRVYEQYF
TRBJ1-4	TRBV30	CAWREGTNEKLFF
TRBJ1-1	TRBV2	CARSYDSEDFF
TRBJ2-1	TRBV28	CASSLESRWEVDYNEQFF
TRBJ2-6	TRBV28	CASSATPGANVLTF
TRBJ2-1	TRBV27	CASRDSLYNEQFF
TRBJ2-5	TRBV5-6	CASSDEQMQETQYF
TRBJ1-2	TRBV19	CASSGQGQREPYGYTF
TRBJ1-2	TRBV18	CASSPGAGLGYGYTF
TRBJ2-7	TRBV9	CASSARENYEQYF
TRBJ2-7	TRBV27	CASSTGTSGTEQYF
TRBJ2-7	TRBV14	CASSQASQLPRLYEQYF
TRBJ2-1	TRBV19	CASSILDRVVVNEQFF
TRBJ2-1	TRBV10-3	CAISRTNEQFF
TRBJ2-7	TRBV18	CATSGTSGRAAPFEQYF
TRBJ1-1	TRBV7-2	CASSLLRGHTEAFF
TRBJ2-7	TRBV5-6	CASSPTSGRPYEQYF
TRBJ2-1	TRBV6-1	CASRTSESYNEQFF
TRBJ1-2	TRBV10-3	CAISEQGGYTF
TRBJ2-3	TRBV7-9	CASSFGQTDTQYF
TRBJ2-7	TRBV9	CASSVGVAEAHEQYF
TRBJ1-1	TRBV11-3	CASSLEWQMNTEAFF
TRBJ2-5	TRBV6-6	CASSPAQGNPETQYF
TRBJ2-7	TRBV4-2	CASSQDAGLASSYEQYF
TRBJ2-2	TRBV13	CASSRTGLNTGELFF
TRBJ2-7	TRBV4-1	CASSQPGLAYEQYF
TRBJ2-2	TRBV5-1	CASSLDGRAGELFF
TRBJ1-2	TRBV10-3	CALRDSRGSYGYTF
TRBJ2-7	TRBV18	CASSPTDRDMEQYF
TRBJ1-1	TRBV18	CASSAATGGTEAFF
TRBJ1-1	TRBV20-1	CSATGGTEAFF
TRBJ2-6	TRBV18	CASSLPFPGANVLTF
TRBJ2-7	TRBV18	CASSLYAGTSATFSYEQYF
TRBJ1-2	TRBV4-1	CASSPGTGTNYGYTF
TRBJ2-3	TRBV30	CAWSVLMPLTSSTDTQYF
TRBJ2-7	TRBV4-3	CASSQGTGWDYEQYF
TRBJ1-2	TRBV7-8	CASERGDGYGYTF
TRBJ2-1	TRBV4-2	CASSPQGQSYNEQFF
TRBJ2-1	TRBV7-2	CASSLNGQGDEQFF
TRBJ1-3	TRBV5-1	CASRERGTGNTIYF
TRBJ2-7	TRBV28	CASSLTGEAYEQYF
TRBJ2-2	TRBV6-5	CASSLRREKGEELFF
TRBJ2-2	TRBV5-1	CASSSATNTGELFF
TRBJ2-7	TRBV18	CASSTGQGSSYEQYF
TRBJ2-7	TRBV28	CASRTGTYSYEQYF
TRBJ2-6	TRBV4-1	CASSQRQGARGANVLTF
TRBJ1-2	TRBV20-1	CSVRTGSGYTF